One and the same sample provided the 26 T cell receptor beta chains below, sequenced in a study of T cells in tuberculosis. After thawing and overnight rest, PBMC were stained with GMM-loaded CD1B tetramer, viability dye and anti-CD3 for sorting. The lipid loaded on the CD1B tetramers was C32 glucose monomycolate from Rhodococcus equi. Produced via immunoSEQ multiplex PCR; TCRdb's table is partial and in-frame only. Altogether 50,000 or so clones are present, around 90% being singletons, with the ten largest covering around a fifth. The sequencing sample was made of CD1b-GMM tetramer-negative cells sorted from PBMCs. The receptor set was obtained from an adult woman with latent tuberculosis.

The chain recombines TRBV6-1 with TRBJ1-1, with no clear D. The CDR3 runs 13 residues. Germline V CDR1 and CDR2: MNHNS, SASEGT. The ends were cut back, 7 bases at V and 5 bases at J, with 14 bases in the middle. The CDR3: CASTKAGGTEAFF. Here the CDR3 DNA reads TGTGCCAGCACCAAAGCAGGAGGGACTGAAGCTTTCTTT.

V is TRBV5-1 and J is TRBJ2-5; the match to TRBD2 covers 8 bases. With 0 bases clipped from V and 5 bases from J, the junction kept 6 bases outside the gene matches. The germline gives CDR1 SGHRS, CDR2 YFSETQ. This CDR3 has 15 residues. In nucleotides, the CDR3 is TGCGCCAGCAGCTTGGCCCCTAGCGGGCAGGAGACCCAGTACTTC. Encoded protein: CASSLAPSGQETQYF. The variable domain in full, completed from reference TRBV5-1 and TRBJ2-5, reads KAGVTQTPRYLIKTRGQQVTLSCSPISGHRSVSWYQQTPGQGLQFLFEYFSETQRNKGNFPGRFSGRQFSNSRSEMNVSTLELGDSALYLCASSLAPSGQETQYFGPGTRLLVL.

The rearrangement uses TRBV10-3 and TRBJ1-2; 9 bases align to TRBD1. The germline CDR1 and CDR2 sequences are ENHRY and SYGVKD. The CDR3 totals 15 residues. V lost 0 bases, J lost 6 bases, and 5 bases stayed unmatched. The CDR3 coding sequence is TGTGCCATCAGTGAGTCCCTACAGGGGGCCGATGGCTACACCTTC. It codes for CAISESLQGADGYTF.

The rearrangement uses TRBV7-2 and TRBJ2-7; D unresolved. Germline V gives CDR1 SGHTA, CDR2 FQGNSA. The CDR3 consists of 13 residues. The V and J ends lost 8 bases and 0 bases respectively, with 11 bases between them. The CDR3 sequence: CASRSASSYEQYF. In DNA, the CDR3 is TGTGCCAGCCGTAGTGCGAGCTCCTACGAGCAGTACTTC. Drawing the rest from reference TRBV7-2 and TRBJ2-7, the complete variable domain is GAGVSQSPSNKVTEKGKDVELRCDPISGHTALYWYRQSLGQGLEFLIYFQGNSAPDKSGLPSDRFSAERTGGSVSTLTIQRTQQEDSAVYLCASRSASSYEQYFGPGTRLTVT.

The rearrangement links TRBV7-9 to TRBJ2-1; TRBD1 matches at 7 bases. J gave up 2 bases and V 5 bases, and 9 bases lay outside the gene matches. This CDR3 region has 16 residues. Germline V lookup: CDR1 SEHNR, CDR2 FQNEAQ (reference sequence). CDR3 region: CASSDRTGGTYNEQFF. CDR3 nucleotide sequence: TGTGCCAGCAGCGATCGGACAGGCGGCACCTACAATGAGCAGTTCTTC.

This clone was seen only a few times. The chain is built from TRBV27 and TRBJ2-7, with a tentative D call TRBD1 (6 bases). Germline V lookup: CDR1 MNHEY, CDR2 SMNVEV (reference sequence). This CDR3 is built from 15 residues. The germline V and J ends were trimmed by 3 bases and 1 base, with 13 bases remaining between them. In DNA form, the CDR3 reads TGTGCCAGCAGTTTTTCAGGGGTTGGATCCTACGAGCAGTACTTC. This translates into CASSFSGVGSYEQYF.

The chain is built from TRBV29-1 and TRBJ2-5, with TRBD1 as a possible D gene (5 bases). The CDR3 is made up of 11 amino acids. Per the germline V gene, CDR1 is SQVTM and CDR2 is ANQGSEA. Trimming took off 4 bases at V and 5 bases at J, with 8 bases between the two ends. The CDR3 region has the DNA TGCAGCGTTGCAGGGCACGAGACCCAGTACTTC. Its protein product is CSVAGHETQYF.

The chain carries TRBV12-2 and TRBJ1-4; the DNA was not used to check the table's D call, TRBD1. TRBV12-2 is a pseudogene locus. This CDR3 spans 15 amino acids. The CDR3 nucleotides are TGTGCAAGTCGCTTAGCAGAATCAGGGGCTGAAAAACTGTTTTTT. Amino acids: CASRLAESGAEKLFF.

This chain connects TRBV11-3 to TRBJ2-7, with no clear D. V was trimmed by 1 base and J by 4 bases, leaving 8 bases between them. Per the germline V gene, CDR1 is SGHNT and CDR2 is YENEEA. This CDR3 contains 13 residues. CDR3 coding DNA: TGTGCCAGCAGCTTAGGTGGGCCTTACGAGCAGTACTTC. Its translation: CASSLGGPYEQYF.

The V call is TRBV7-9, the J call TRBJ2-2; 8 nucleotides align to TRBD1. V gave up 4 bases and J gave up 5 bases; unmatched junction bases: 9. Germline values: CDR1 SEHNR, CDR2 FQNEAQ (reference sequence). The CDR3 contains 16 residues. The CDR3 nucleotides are TGTGCCAGCAGCTCCCCGACAGGGGTTAGAACCGGGGAGCTGTTTTTT. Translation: CASSSPTGVRTGELFF.

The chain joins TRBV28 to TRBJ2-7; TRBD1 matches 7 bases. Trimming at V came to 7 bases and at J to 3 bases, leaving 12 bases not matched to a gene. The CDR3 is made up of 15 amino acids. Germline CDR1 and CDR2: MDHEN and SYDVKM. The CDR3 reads CASTKDRSFFYEQYF. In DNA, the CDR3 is TGTGCCAGCACAAAGGACAGGTCTTTTTTCTACGAGCAGTACTTC.

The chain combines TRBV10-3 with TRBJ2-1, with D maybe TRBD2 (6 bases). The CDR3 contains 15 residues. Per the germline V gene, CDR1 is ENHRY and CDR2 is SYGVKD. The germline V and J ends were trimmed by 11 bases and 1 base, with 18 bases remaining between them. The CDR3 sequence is CASGLVAASYNEQFF. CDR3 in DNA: TGTGCCTCGGGACTCGTAGCGGCTTCCTACAATGAGCAGTTCTTC.

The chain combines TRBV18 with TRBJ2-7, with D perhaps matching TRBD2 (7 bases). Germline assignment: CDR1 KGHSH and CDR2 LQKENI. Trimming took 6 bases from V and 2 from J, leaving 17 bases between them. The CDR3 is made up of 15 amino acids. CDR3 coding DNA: TGTGCCAGCTCTCCGGGGGGCGGGGGAGCCTACGAGCAGTACTTC. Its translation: CASSPGGGGAYEQYF.

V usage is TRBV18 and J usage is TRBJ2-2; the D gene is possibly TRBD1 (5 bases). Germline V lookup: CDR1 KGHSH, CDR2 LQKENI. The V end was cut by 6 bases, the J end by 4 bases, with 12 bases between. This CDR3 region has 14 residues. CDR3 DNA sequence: TGTGCCAGCTCGCGGAATCAGGGCACCGGGGAGCTGTTTTTT. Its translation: CASSRNQGTGELFF.

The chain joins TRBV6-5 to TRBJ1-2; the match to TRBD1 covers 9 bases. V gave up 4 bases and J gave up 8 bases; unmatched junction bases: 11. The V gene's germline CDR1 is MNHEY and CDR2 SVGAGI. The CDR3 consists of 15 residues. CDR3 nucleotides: TGTGCCAGCAGTTTGATTTTAACAGGGGGCGAAGGCTACACCTTC. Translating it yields CASSLILTGGEGYTF.

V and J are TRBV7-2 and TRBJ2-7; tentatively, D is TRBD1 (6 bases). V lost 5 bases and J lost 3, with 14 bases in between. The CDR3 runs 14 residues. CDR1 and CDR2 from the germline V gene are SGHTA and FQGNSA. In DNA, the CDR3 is TGTGCCAGCAGCCCCGAACCAGGGGTCTACGAGCAGTACTTC. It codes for CASSPEPGVYEQYF.

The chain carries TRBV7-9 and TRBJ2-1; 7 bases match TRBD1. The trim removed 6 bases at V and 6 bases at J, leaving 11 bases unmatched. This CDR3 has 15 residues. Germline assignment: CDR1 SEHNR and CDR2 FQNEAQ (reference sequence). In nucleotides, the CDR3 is TGTGCCAGCAGGGGGACAGACAAAGCTTTCAATGAGCAGTTCTTC. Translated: CASRGTDKAFNEQFF.

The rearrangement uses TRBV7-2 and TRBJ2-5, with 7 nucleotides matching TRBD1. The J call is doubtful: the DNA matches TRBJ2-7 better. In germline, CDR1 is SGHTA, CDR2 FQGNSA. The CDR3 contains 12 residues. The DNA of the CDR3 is TGTGCCAGCAGCTCATACAGGGGCGAGCAGTACTTC. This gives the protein CASSSYRGEQYF.

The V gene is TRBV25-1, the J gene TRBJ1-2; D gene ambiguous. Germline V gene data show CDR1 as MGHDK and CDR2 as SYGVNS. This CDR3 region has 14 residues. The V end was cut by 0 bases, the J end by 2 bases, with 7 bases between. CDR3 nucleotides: TGTGCCAGCAGTGAATATGGAGGGAACTATGGCTACACCTTC. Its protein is CASSEYGGNYGYTF.

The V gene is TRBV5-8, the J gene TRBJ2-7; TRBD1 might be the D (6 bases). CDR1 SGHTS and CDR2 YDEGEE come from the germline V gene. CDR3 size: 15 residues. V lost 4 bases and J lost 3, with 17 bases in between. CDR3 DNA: TGTGCCAGCAGCGTGGCGACAGGTTTCTTCTACGAGCAGTACTTC. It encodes CASSVATGFFYEQYF.

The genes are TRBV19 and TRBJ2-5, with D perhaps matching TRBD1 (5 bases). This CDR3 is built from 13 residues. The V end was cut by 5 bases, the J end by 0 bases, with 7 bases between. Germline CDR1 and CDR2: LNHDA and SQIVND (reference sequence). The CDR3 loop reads CASSQGNQETQYF. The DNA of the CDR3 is TGTGCCAGTAGTCAGGGAAACCAAGAGACCCAGTACTTC.

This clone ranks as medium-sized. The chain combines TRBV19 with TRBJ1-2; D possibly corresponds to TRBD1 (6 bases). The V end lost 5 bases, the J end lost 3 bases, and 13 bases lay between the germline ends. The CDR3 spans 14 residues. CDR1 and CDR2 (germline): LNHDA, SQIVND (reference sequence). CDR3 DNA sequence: TGTGCCAGTAGTCCCCGGGACACTTACTATGGCTACACCTTC. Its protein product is CASSPRDTYYGYTF.

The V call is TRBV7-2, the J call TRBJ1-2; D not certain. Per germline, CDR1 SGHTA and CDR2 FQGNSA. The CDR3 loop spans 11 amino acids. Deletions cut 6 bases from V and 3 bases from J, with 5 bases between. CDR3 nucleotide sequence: TGTGCCAGCAGTTCCGACTATGGCTACACCTTC. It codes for CASSSDYGYTF.

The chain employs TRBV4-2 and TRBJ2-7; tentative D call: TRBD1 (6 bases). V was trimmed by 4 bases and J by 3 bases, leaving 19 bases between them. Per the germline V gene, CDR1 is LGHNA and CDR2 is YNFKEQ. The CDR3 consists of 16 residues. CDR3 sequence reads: CASSRNLGASVYEQYF. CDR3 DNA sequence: TGTGCCAGCAGCCGTAATTTGGGGGCTAGTGTCTACGAGCAGTACTTC.

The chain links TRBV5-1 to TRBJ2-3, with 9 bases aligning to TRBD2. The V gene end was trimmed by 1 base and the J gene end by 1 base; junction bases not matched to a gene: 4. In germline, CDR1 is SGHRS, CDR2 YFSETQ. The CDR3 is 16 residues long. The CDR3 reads CASSLQSSGGTDTQYF. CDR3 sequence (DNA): TGCGCCAGCAGCTTGCAGTCTAGCGGGGGCACAGATACGCAGTATTTT. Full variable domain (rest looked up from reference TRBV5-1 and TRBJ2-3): KAGVTQTPRYLIKTRGQQVTLSCSPISGHRSVSWYQQTPGQGLQFLFEYFSETQRNKGNFPGRFSGRQFSNSRSEMNVSTLELGDSALYLCASSLQSSGGTDTQYFGPGTRLTVL.

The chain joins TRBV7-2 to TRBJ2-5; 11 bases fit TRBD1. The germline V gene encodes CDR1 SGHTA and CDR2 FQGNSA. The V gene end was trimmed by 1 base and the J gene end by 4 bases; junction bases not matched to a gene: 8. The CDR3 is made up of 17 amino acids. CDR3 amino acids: CASSLVPPGTGGETQYF. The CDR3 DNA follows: TGTGCCAGCAGCTTAGTACCCCCCGGGACAGGGGGAGAGACCCAGTACTTC. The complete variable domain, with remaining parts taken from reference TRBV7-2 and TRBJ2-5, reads GAGVSQSPSNKVTEKGKDVELRCDPISGHTALYWYRQSLGQGLEFLIYFQGNSAPDKSGLPSDRFSAERTGGSVSTLTIQRTQQEDSAVYLCASSLVPPGTGGETQYFGPGTRLLVL.